The 25 T cell receptor beta chains reported below all come from one sample, sequenced in a study of T-cell memory formation after mild COVID-19. TCRdb re-derived calls from the 5' RACE reads in MiXCR, one entry per CDR3 protein. The sample contains 450,000 or so distinct CDR3 sequences, 20% to 25% of which appear only once. The sample was PBMCs or a T cell subset sorted from them (not recorded which). These receptors originate from an adult woman who had mild COVID-19 (a few samples of this study predate the infection). Cell type and time point are not known.

This clonotype came up many times. V and J are TRBV7-2 and TRBJ2-2; 10 bases are a match to TRBD2. The CDR3 sequence is 15 residues long. After removal of 1 base from V and 4 bases from J, the junction contained 0 bases not matched to a gene. Germline CDR1 and CDR2: SGHTA and FQGNSA. The CDR3 reads CASSLVAGGTGELFF. CDR3 DNA: TGTGCCAGCAGCTTAGTAGCGGGGGGCACCGGGGAGCTGTTTTTT. Filled out from reference TRBV7-2 and TRBJ2-2, the complete variable domain reads GAGVSQSPSNKVTEKGKDVELRCDPISGHTALYWYRQSLGQGLEFLIYFQGNSAPDKSGLPSDRFSAERTGGSVSTLTIQRTQQEDSAVYLCASSLVAGGTGELFFGEGSRLTVL.

This clonotype was found a few times. V usage is TRBV20-1 and J usage is TRBJ2-1; no clear D. The V end lost 0 bases, the J end lost 9 bases, and 12 bases lay between the germline ends. Per germline, CDR1 DFQATT and CDR2 SNEGSKA (reference sequence). The CDR3 sequence is 13 residues long. The CDR3 region has the DNA TGCAGTGCTAGAGACCGTCCCCTAGGTGAGCAGTTCTTC. The encoded protein is CSARDRPLGEQFF.

A few counts support this clonotype. The chain links TRBV12-3 or TRBV12-4 to TRBJ2-4, with 8 positions matching TRBD1. J gave up 6 bases and V 7 bases, and 11 bases lay outside the gene matches. The CDR3 is made up of 15 amino acids. The CDR3 region is CASTSPGGPGNIQYF. DNA of the CDR3: TGTGCCAGCACCAGTCCAGGGGGCCCGGGAAACATTCAGTACTTC.

This clonotype has only a few counts. The chain couples TRBV3-1 to TRBJ2-7; 14 positions agree with TRBD2. The V gene end was trimmed by 3 bases and the J gene end by 4 bases; junction bases not matched to a gene: 5. Germline CDR1 and CDR2: LGHDT and YNNKEL (reference sequence). The CDR3 extends over 16 amino acids. The DNA of the CDR3 is TGTGCCAGCAGCCACGGGACTAGCGGGAGTTATTACGAGCAGTACTTC. It yields the protein CASSHGTSGSYYEQYF.

CDR3 in amino acids: CASSKGRSLSTDTQYF. CDR3 DNA: TGTGCCAGCAGCAAGGGAAGATCCTTAAGCACAGATACGCAGTATTTT. This chain joins TRBV27 and TRBJ2-3, with D uncertain. The V gene's germline CDR1 is MNHEY and CDR2 SMNVEV (reference sequence). CDR3 size: 16 residues. Trimming took off 6 bases at V and 0 bases at J, with 16 bases between the two ends.

This clonotype was recorded only once. The chain combines TRBV3-1 with TRBJ1-2, with TRBD1 as a possible D gene (5 bases). Germline lookup yields CDR1 LGHDT and CDR2 YNNKEL (reference sequence). The CDR3 extends over 13 amino acids. V was trimmed by 1 base and J by 7 bases, leaving 10 bases between them. CDR3 in DNA: TGTGCCAGCAGCCAAGTGGAGACAGCTGGCTACACCTTC. This translates into CASSQVETAGYTF.

V is TRBV6-5 and J is TRBJ2-5, with TRBD1 as a possible D gene (6 bases). V dropped 6 bases and J dropped 5 bases, with 10 bases sitting between them. The CDR3 runs 12 residues. From germline, CDR1 is MNHEY and CDR2 SVGAGI. The CDR3 coding sequence is TGTGCCAGCAGGCCCCAGGGGGAGACCCAGTACTTC. It translates to CASRPQGETQYF.

The genes are TRBV10-3 and TRBJ2-1; 9 bases map to TRBD2. The CDR3 runs to 17 residues. Germline CDR1 reads ENHRY; CDR2 reads SYGVKD. J lost 5 bases, V lost 4 bases, and 12 bases had no gene match. CDR3 sequence: CAISAVSGSSLDNEQFF. DNA for the CDR3: TGTGCCATCAGTGCTGTTAGCGGGAGTAGCCTTGACAATGAGCAGTTCTTC.

This clonotype was seen more than once but under ten times. DNA of the CDR3: TGCAGTGCTAGAGTAGACTACCCCGCCTACAATGAGCAGTTCTTC. Its protein is CSARVDYPAYNEQFF. The rearrangement joins TRBV20-1 to TRBJ2-1, with D perhaps TRBD2 (5 bases). The CDR3 is made up of 15 amino acids. Per germline, CDR1 DFQATT and CDR2 SNEGSKA (reference sequence). Between the trimmed V and J ends, which lost 1 base and 2 bases, there was a span of 12 bases.

This clonotype was counted a few times. The chain links TRBV7-2 to TRBJ2-2; TRBD1 matches at 7 bases. The CDR3 consists of 16 residues. The junction had 6 bases not matched to a gene; V was cut back by 4 bases and J by 1 base. Germline CDR1 SGHTA, CDR2 FQGNSA. CDR3 nucleotides: TGTGCCAGCAGCTCCTCAGACAGGGTGAACACCGGGGAGCTGTTTTTT. Its protein is CASSSSDRVNTGELFF. Variable domain in full (rest from reference TRBV7-2 and TRBJ2-2): GAGVSQSPSNKVTEKGKDVELRCDPISGHTALYWYRQSLGQGLEFLIYFQGNSAPDKSGLPSDRFSAERTGGSVSTLTIQRTQQEDSAVYLCASSSSDRVNTGELFFGEGSRLTVL.

The CDR3 here is CASSPRQVDNSPLHF. DNA for the CDR3: TGTGCCAGCAGCCCCCGGCAGGTCGATAATTCACCCCTCCACTTT. The chain has TRBV3-1 and TRBJ1-6; D is undetermined. This CDR3 has 15 residues. Germline V gene data show CDR1 as LGHDT and CDR2 as YNNKEL (reference sequence). With 4 bases removed from V and 5 bases from J, the gap between germline ends came to 12 bases.

Only a few counts were recorded for this clonotype. The rearrangement links TRBV9 to TRBJ2-1; TRBD2 aligns across 10 bases. The CDR3 sequence is 15 residues long. Germline V CDR1 and CDR2: SGDLS, YYNGEE. J was trimmed by 6 bases and V by 4 bases; bases with no gene match: 7. As DNA, the CDR3 is TGTGCCAGCAGCACTAGCGGGATTCCCTTCAATGAGCAGTTCTTC. It yields the protein CASSTSGIPFNEQFF. The full variable domain, with the rest looked up from reference TRBV9 and TRBJ2-1, is DSGVTQTPKHLITATGQRVTLRCSPRSGDLSVYWYQQSLDQGLQFLIQYYNGEERAKGNILERFSAQQFPDLHSELNLSSLELGDSALYFCASSTSGIPFNEQFFGPGTRLTVL.

The rearrangement uses TRBV24-1 and TRBJ2-3; 10 bases match TRBD2. CDR3 size: 17 residues. Germline V gene data show CDR1 as KGHDR and CDR2 as SFDVKD. The junction had 6 bases not matched to a gene; V was cut back by 0 bases and J by 4 bases. In nucleotides, the CDR3 is TGTGCCACCAGTGATTTGAAAGCGGGAGGGCGTGCAGATACGCAGTATTTT. Its protein is CATSDLKAGGRADTQYF.

This clonotype occurred a few times. The rearrangement links TRBV6-1 to TRBJ2-2, with TRBD1 matching over 8 bases. The germline V gene has CDR1 MNHNS and CDR2 SASEGT. This CDR3 region has 13 residues. The CDR3 DNA reads TGTGCTACCGGACAGGGAATCACCGGGGAGCTGTTTTTT. It encodes CATGQGITGELFF.

This clonotype has only a few counts. CDR3 nucleotides: TGTGCCAGCCAACCCCTAGCTAGCGGGAGCAATGAGCAGTTCTTC. This translates into CASQPLASGSNEQFF. The rearrangement links TRBV27 to TRBJ2-1, with TRBD2 matching over 10 bases. This CDR3 is 15 amino acids long. Looked up from germline, CDR1 is MNHEY and CDR2 is SMNVEV (reference sequence). J gave up 6 bases and V 8 bases, and 10 bases lay outside the gene matches.

The chain couples TRBV5-4 to TRBJ2-1, with D possibly matching TRBD2 (7 bases). Germline-derived CDR1 and CDR2 are SGHNT and YYREEE (reference sequence). V gave up 1 base and J gave up 13 bases, with 12 bases separating them. CDR3 length: 12 amino acids. CDR3 nucleotides: TGTGCCAGCAGCTTGCCGGGGGGCCTCCAGTTCTTC. Amino acids: CASSLPGGLQFF.

The CDR3 sequence: CASSFEGLGQETQYF. CDR3 nucleotides: TGCGCCAGCAGCTTTGAGGGCCTGGGCCAAGAGACCCAGTACTTC. V usage is TRBV5-1 and J usage is TRBJ2-5; D perhaps matches TRBD2 (5 bases). The CDR3 spans 15 residues. Trimming removed 2 bases at V and 1 base at J, with 12 bases between. Germline assignment: CDR1 SGHRS and CDR2 YFSETQ.

The V call is TRBV29-1, the J call TRBJ2-3; weak D call: TRBD2 (5 bases). Looked up from germline, CDR1 is SQVTM and CDR2 is ANQGSEA. Trimming left V 5 bases short and J 2 bases short, with 14 bases between. This CDR3 contains 14 residues. For the CDR3, the DNA is TGCAGCGTTCAGCGGATCAAACCCACAGATACGCAGTATTTT. It translates to CSVQRIKPTDTQYF.

This chain joins TRBV5-4 and TRBJ2-7, with a possible D match to TRBD2 (6 bases). CDR1 is SGHNT, CDR2 YYREEE, per germline (reference sequence). This CDR3 has 15 residues. V shed 4 bases and J shed 4 bases, with 18 bases lying between them. The CDR3 spells CASSKTLGSGYEQYF. As DNA, the CDR3 is TGTGCCAGCAGCAAGACCCTGGGGAGCGGGTACGAGCAGTACTTC.

This clonotype has just a few counts. The J gene is TRBJ2-3, the V gene TRBV24-1; 9 bases map to TRBD1. Germline V gene data show CDR1 as KGHDR and CDR2 as SFDVKD. V lost 4 bases to trimming and J lost 1 base; unmatched junction nucleotides: 11. The CDR3 loop spans 18 amino acids. In DNA, the CDR3 is TGTGCCACCAGTGACCCGAGTGTGGGACAGGGTCGCACAGATACGCAGTATTTT. This codes for CATSDPSVGQGRTDTQYF.

The chain has TRBV7-3 and TRBJ1-1; TRBD1 aligns across 8 bases. V shed 3 bases and J 4 bases; nucleotides not matched to a gene: 4. Germline V gene sequence: CDR1 SGHTA, CDR2 FQGTGA. The CDR3 has 14 amino acids. The CDR3 loop is CASSFTGGSTEAFF. CDR3 nucleotide sequence: TGTGCCAGCAGCTTTACAGGGGGTAGCACTGAAGCTTTCTTT.

The genes are TRBV5-1 and TRBJ2-4, with 11 bases identical to TRBD2. Unmatched junction bases numbered 10, after V lost 5 bases and J lost 6 bases. Germline V gives CDR1 SGHRS, CDR2 YFSETQ. The CDR3 is made up of 16 amino acids. CDR3 sequence (DNA): TGCGCCAGCAGTACCGGGACTAGCGGTTTAGGAAACATTCAGTACTTC. Residues: CASSTGTSGLGNIQYF.

J is TRBJ1-1 and V is TRBV7-3; 7 bases are a match to TRBD1. The junction had 8 bases not matched to a gene; V was cut back by 6 bases and J by 4 bases. The germline CDR1 and CDR2 sequences are SGHTA and FQGTGA. The CDR3 is 14 residues long. CDR3 coding DNA: TGTGCCAGCAGTTTCCAGGGGGATAGCACTGAAGCTTTCTTT. Its translation: CASSFQGDSTEAFF. Using reference TRBV7-3 and TRBJ1-1 for the parts outside the CDR3, the full variable domain is GAGVSQTPSNKVTEKGKYVELRCDPISGHTALYWYRQSLGQGPEFLIYFQGTGAADDSGLPNDRFFAVRPEGSVSTLKIQRTERGDSAVYLCASSFQGDSTEAFFGQGTRLTVV.

This clonotype was seen more than once but under ten times. The chain is built from TRBV9 and TRBJ2-1; 9 bases line up with TRBD1. Germline assignment: CDR1 SGDLS and CDR2 YYNGEE. The trim removed 3 bases at V and 6 bases at J, leaving 7 bases unmatched. This CDR3 is built from 15 residues. The CDR3: CASSGGQGIVNEQFF. Here the CDR3 DNA reads TGTGCCAGCAGCGGGGGACAGGGTATTGTCAATGAGCAGTTCTTC.

This clonotype was detected many times. V is TRBV5-1 and J is TRBJ2-3, with D possibly matching TRBD2 (6 bases). Trimming took off 4 bases at V and 1 base at J, with 10 bases between the two ends. The length of the CDR3 is 14 residues. Germline CDR1 reads SGHRS; CDR2 reads YFSETQ. CDR3 sequence: CASSPGLRTDTQYF. The DNA of the CDR3 is TGCGCCAGCAGCCCGGGACTTCGCACAGATACGCAGTATTTT.